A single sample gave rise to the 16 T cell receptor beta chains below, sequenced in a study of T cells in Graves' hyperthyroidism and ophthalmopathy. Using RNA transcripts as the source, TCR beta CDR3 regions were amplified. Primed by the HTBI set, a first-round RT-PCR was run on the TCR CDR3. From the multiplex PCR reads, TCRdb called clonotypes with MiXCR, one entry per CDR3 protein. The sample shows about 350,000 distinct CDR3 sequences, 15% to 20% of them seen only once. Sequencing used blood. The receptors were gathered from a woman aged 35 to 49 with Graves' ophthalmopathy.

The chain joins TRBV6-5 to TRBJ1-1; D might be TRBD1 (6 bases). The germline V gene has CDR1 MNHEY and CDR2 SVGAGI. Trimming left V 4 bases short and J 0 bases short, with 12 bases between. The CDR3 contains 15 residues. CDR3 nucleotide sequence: TGTGCCAGCAGTTCCCACAGGGTGGTGAACACTGAAGCTTTCTTT. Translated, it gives CASSSHRVVNTEAFF.

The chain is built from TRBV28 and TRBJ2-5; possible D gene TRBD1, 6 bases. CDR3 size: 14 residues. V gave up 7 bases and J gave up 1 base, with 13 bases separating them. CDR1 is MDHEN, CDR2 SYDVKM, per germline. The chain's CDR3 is CASKIRDTQETQYF. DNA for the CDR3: TGTGCCAGCAAAATTCGGGACACCCAAGAGACCCAGTACTTC.

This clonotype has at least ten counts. DNA for the CDR3: TGTGCCAGCAGTGGACAGCTTTATCAGCCCCAGCATTTT. Residues: CASSGQLYQPQHF. The chain joins TRBV14 to TRBJ1-5; a possible D gene is TRBD1 (6 bases). CDR3 length: 13 amino acids. Trimming shortened V by 6 bases and J by 5 bases, and 11 bases separated the two germline ends. Per the germline V gene, CDR1 is SGHDN and CDR2 is FVKESK.

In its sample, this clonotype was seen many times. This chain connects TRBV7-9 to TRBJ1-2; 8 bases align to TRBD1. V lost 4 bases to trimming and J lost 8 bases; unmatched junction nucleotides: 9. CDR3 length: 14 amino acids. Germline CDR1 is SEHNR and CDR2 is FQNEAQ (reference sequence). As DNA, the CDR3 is TGTGCCAGCAGCTCACCGACAGGGGCAGGGGGCTACACCTTC. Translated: CASSSPTGAGGYTF.

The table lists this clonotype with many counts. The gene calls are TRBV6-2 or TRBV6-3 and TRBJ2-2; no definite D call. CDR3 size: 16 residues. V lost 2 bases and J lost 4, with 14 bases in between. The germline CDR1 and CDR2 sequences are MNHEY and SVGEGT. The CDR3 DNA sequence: TGTGCCAGCAGTTACGAGCCTTCCATGGGCACCGGGGAGCTGTTTTTT. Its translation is CASSYEPSMGTGELFF.

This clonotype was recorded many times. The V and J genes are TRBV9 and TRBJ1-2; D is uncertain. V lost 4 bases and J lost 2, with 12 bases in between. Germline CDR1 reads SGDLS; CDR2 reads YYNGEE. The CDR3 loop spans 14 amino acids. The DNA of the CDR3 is TGTGCCAGCAGCCCCCCGGGATGGAACTATGGCTACACCTTC. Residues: CASSPPGWNYGYTF.

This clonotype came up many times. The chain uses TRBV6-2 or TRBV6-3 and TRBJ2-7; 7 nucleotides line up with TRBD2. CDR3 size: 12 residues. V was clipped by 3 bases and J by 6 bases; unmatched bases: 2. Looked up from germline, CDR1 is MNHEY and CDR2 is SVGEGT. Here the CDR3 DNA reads TGTGCCAGCAGTTATCTAGCGGTCGAGCAGTACTTC. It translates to CASSYLAVEQYF.

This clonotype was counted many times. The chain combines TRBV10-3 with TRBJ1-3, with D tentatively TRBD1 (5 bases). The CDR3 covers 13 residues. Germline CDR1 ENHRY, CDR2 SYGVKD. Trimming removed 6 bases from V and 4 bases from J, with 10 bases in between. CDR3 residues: CAIRPGSGNTIYF. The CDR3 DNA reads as TGTGCCATCAGGCCAGGGTCAGGAAACACCATATATTTT.

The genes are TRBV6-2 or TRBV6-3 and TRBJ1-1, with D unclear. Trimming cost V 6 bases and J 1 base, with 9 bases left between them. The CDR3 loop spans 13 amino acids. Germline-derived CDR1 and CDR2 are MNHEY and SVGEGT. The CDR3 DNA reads TGTGCCAGCAGGACGACACAGAACACTGAAGCTTTCTTT. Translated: CASRTTQNTEAFF.

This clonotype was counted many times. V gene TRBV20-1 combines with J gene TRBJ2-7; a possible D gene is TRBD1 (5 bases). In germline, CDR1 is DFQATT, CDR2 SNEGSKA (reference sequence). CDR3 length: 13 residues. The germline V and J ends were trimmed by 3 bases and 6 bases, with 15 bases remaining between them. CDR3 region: CSASWQGWGEQYF. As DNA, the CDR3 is TGCAGTGCTAGTTGGCAGGGCTGGGGCGAGCAGTACTTC.

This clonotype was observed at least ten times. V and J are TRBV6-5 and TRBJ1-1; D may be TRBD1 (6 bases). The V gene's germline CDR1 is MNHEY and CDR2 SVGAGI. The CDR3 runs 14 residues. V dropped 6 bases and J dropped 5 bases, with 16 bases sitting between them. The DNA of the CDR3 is TGTGCCAGCAGCGTAAACAGGGTTTCAACTGAAGCTTTCTTT. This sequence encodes CASSVNRVSTEAFF.

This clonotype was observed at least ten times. The CDR3 reads CASSSGHPYEQYF. Here the CDR3 DNA reads TGTGCCAGCAGTTCGGGACACCCATACGAGCAGTACTTC. The chain has TRBV28 and TRBJ2-7; D is perhaps TRBD1 (6 bases). This CDR3 is built from 13 residues. Germline-derived CDR1 and CDR2 are MDHEN and SYDVKM. Trimming stripped 4 bases from V and 4 bases from J, with 11 bases between.

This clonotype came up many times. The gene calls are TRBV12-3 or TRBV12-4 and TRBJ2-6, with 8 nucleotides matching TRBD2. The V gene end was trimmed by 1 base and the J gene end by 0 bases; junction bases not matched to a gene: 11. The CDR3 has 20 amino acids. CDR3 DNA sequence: TGTGCCAGCAGTTTAGTGCGGGAGGCCCCTATAATCTCTGGGGCCAACGTCCTGACTTTC. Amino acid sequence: CASSLVREAPIISGANVLTF.

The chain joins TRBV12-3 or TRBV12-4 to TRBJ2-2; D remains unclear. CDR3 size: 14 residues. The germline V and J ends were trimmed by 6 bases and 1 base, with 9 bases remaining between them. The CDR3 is CASSRSKNTGELFF. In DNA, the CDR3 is TGTGCCAGCAGCCGCTCGAAGAACACCGGGGAGCTGTTTTTT.

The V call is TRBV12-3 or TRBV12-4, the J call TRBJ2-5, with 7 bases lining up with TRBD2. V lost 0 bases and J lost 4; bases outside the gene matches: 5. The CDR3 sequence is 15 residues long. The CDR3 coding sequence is TGTGCCAGCAGTTTAGCGTCGGGGGGTAGAGAGACCCAGTACTTC. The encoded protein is CASSLASGGRETQYF.

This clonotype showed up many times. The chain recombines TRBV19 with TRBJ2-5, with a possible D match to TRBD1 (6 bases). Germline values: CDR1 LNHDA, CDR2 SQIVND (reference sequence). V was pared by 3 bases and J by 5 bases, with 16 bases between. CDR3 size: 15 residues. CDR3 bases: TGTGCCAGTAGTATTGGACAGAGATACGCGGAGACCCAGTACTTC. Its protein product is CASSIGQRYAETQYF.